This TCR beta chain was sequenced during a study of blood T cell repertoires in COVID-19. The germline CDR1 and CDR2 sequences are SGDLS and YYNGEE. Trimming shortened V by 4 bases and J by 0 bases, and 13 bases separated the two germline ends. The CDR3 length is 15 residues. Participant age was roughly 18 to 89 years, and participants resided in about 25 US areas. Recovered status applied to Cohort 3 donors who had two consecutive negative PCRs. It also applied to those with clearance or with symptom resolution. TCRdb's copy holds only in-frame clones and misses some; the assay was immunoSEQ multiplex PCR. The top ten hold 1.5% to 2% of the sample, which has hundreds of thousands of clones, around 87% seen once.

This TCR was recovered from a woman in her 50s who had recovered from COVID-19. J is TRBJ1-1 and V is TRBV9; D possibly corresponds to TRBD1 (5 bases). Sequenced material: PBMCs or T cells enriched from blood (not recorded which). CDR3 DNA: TGTGCCAGCAGCTCCCGACAGCGAATGAACACTGAAGCTTTCTTT. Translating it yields CASSSRQRMNTEAFF.